This T cell receptor beta chain was sequenced for a study of T cell responses to AZD1222 COVID-19 vaccine. Study results and caveats: Only 5 or 6 individuals given AZD1222 were seropositive at baseline. Donors were chiefly white British, with a greater number of females, and clonal diversity was perhaps underestimated. The repertoires were collected only after the peak T cell response. Spike-specific TCR breadth and depth both grew after two AZD1222 doses.

CDR1 and CDR2 (germline): LNHNV, YYDKDF (reference sequence). V was cut by 0 bases and J by 6 bases, with 9 bases left in between. The CDR3 extends over 14 amino acids. TCRdb keeps only in-frame clones here, not all; method: immunoSEQ multiplex PCR. The sample lists around 67,000 clones, 83% seen once, with about 6.5% in the top ten. Concerning this clone: Its antigen is not identified.

The V call is TRBV15, the J call TRBJ1-5, with no clear D. The receptor was isolated from an adult who received the AZD1222 COVID-19 vaccine. The input for sequencing was peripheral blood, taken 28 days after the second AZD1222 dose. The CDR3 nucleotides are TGTGCCACCAGCAGAGATGTCGCTTTTCAGCCCCAGCATTTT. It yields the protein CATSRDVAFQPQHF.